Described below is a single T cell receptor beta chain sequence and its context. RNA was isolated and reverse transcribed to cDNA, the sequencing template. Measured with immunoSEQ multiplex PCR; TCRdb has only the in-frame clones, and not every one. The table lists 270,000 or so clones, over 45% of them singletons. Treatment in this sample: oral pan-JAK inhibitor, 5-10 mg twice daily. The sample originates from a study of CD8+ T cells in alopecia areata. The V end lost 5 bases, the J end lost 5 bases, and 14 bases lay between the germline ends. The CDR3 length is 14 residues. Germline CDR1 MNHEY, CDR2 SMNVEV (reference sequence).

This receptor was identified in a human donor with alopecia areata. The sample in question was CD4+ T cells sorted from blood, obtained at week 24, from a patient treated with tofacitinib. The chain recombines TRBV27 with TRBJ2-3; possibly TRBD1 or TRBD2 for D (6 bases each). CDR3 loop: CASSSLRGEDTQYF. The CDR3 bases are TGTGCCAGCAGTAGCCTTAGGGGGGAAGATACGCAGTATTTT.